The 10 T cell receptor beta chains in this list originate from one sample, sequenced in a study of cytomegalovirus exposure and HLA in healthy donors. PCR used 60 Vbeta primers and 13 Jbeta primers. Here immunoSEQ multiplex PCR was the method, and the copy in TCRdb shows in-frame clones only, minus some. The sample includes some 130,000 clones, nearly 80% of them seen just once. What was sequenced was PBMCs. These receptors were collected from a man aged 25 to 40 in good health and CMV-seronegative.

The chain recombines TRBV5-1 with TRBJ2-1; a possible D gene is TRBD1 (5 bases). The CDR3 sequence is 12 residues long. V lost 4 bases and J 7 bases, leaving 9 bases between the germline ends. Germline V lookup: CDR1 SGHRS, CDR2 YFSETQ. The CDR3 DNA follows: TGCGCCAGCAGCCCGGCAGGGAATGAGCAGTTCTTC. It codes for CASSPAGNEQFF.

This clone appeared once. The V gene is TRBV11-2, the J gene TRBJ2-3, with D perhaps TRBD2 (6 bases). The CDR3 loop spans 16 amino acids. CDR1 SGHAT and CDR2 FQNNGV come from the germline V gene. V lost 1 base and J 2 bases, leaving 13 bases between the germline ends. In DNA form, the CDR3 reads TGTGCCAGCAGCTTAGCTGGGACTGGCCACACAGATACGCAGTATTTT. This codes for CASSLAGTGHTDTQYF.

This clone was detected only a few times. This chain uses TRBV30 with TRBJ1-1, with D hard to call. Germline values: CDR1 GTSNPN, CDR2 SVGIG (reference sequence). The length of the CDR3 is 10 residues. V shed 2 bases and J shed 7 bases, with 5 bases lying between them. The CDR3 coding sequence is TGTGCCTGGAGTTACGGTGAAGCTTTCTTT. It yields the protein CAWSYGEAFF.

To note about this clone: Other DNA sequences from this sample encode an identical CDR3 as well. The rearrangement joins TRBV30 to TRBJ2-5; TRBD2 matches at 7 bases. CDR1 is GTSNPN, CDR2 SVGIG, per germline (reference sequence). The junction had 10 bases not matched to a gene; V was cut back by 7 bases and J by 5 bases. CDR3 size: 13 residues. CDR3 region: CASTVGLQETQYF. CDR3 in DNA: TGTGCCTCCACAGTGGGACTACAGGAGACCCAGTACTTC. The full variable domain, its missing parts supplied by reference TRBV30 and TRBJ2-5, is SQTIHQWPATLVQPVGSPLSLECTVEGTSNPNLYWYRQAAGRGLQLLFYSVGIGQISSEVPQNLSASRPQDRQFILSSKKLLLSDSGFYLCASTVGLQETQYFGPGTRLLVL.

This chain links TRBV14 with TRBJ1-2, with 9 bases matching TRBD1. After removal of 0 bases from V and 8 bases from J, the junction contained 7 bases not matched to a gene. The V gene's germline CDR1 is SGHDN and CDR2 FVKESK. This CDR3 has 15 residues. This CDR3 reads CASSQEGQGRGGYTF. For the CDR3, the DNA is TGTGCCAGCAGCCAAGAGGGACAGGGTCGAGGAGGCTACACCTTC.

The genes are TRBV28 and TRBJ2-7; a possible D gene is TRBD2 (5 bases). V dropped 2 bases and J dropped 6 bases, with 17 bases sitting between them. Germline CDR1 and CDR2: MDHEN and SYDVKM. This CDR3 contains 15 residues. The chain's CDR3 is CASSLVTPGRGEQYF. Here the CDR3 DNA reads TGTGCCAGCAGTTTAGTCACGCCGGGCCGGGGCGAGCAGTACTTC.

V usage is TRBV27 and J usage is TRBJ1-1, with TRBD1 as a possible D gene (6 bases). The germline V gene encodes CDR1 MNHEY and CDR2 SMNVEV (reference sequence). The CDR3 is made up of 13 amino acids. V was shortened by 5 bases and J by 9 bases, with 16 bases between the two germline ends. The CDR3 loop reads CASSPQGRGKAFF. For the CDR3, the DNA is TGTGCCAGCAGTCCCCAAGGCAGGGGCAAAGCTTTCTTT.

This rearrangement joins TRBV12-5 to TRBJ2-3, with 7 bases identical to TRBD1. This CDR3 contains 15 residues. J gave up 3 bases and V 1 base, and 4 bases lay outside the gene matches. Germline V gives CDR1 LGHNT, CDR2 FRNRAP. The CDR3 DNA reads as TGTGCTAGTGGTTTGGGACAGGGAAAAACAGATACGCAGTATTTT. This gives the protein CASGLGQGKTDTQYF.

The CDR3 loop is CASWGQGKDKYF. CDR3 bases: TGTGCCAGCTGGGGACAGGGAAAGGATAAGTACTTC. V and J are TRBV6-5 and TRBJ2-7, with TRBD1 matching over 9 bases. From germline, CDR1 is MNHEY and CDR2 SVGAGI. The CDR3 is 12 residues long. The V gene end was trimmed by 8 bases and the J gene end by 11 bases; junction bases not matched to a gene: 10.

The V call is TRBV11-2, the J call TRBJ2-1; tentative D call: TRBD2 (6 bases). This CDR3 spans 14 amino acids. V shed 3 bases and J shed 3 bases, with 9 bases lying between them. Germline CDR1 SGHAT, CDR2 FQNNGV. The CDR3 spells CASSFGTFYNEQFF. The CDR3 region has the DNA TGTGCCAGCAGCTTCGGGACTTTCTACAATGAGCAGTTCTTC.